This T cell receptor beta chain was sequenced for a study of cytomegalovirus exposure and HLA in healthy donors. The ends lost 4 bases at V and 6 bases at J; junction bases unmatched: 12. Per the germline V gene, CDR1 is MGHDK and CDR2 is SYGVNS. CDR3 length: 15 residues. Donors showed nominal health when sampled, although they likely had unrecorded immune exposures. This PCR relied on a set of 60 Vbeta primers and 13 Jbeta primers. Data came from immunoSEQ multiplex PCR; TCRdb stores just in-frame clones and leaves some out. The table records about 110,000 clones, around 63% of them present only once.

The chain carries TRBV25-1 and TRBJ2-7, with 7 bases aligning to TRBD2. Material: PBMCs. The TCR sequence derives from a young man in good health and CMV-seronegative. CDR3 nucleotide sequence: TGTGCCAGCAGTGCGTGGCGGGAGAGCCGGTCCGAGCAGTACTTC. It codes for CASSAWRESRSEQYF.